The present TCR beta chain was sequenced within a study of identical twins. General study points: Weaker excess twin sharing was observed in beta out-of-frame sequences.

This clonotype appeared a few times. Its specificity is unknown. The germline gives CDR1 DFQATT, CDR2 SNEGSKA (reference sequence). There are 16 residues in the CDR3. The V segment lost 1 base and the J segment 0 bases; nucleotides outside the gene matches: 5. Each CDR3 protein gets one entry after TCRdb re-called the 5' RACE reads with MiXCR. This sample has under 350,000 distinct CDR3 sequences, with roughly 9.8% found just once. These data were likewise used in another study, on yellow fever vaccine responses in identical twins.

This clonotype originated in a woman under 30 in good health. The chain couples TRBV20-1 to TRBJ1-5; TRBD1 aligns across 8 bases. The source material was CD8+ T cells sorted from blood. The CDR3 loop reads CSARVQGAGSNQPQHF. The CDR3 nucleotides read TGCAGTGCTAGAGTCCAGGGGGCTGGTAGCAATCAGCCCCAGCATTTT.